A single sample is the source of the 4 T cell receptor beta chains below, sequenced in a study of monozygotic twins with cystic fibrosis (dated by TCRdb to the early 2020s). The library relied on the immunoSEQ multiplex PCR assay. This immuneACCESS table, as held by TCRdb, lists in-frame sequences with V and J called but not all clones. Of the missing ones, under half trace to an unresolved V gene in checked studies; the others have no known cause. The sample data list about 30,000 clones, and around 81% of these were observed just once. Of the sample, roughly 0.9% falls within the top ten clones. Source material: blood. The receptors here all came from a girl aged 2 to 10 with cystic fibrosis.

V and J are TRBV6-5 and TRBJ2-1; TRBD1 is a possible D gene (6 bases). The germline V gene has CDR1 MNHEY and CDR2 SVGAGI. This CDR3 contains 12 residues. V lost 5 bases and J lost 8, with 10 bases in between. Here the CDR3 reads CASSRNRDEQFF. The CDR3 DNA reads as TGTGCCAGCAGTCGGAACAGGGATGAGCAGTTCTTC.

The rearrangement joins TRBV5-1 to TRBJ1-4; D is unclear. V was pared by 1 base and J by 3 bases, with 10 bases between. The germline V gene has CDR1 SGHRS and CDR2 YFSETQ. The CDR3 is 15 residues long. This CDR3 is CASSLYGTSNEKLFF. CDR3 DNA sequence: TGCGCCAGCAGCTTGTACGGAACCTCTAATGAAAAACTGTTTTTT.

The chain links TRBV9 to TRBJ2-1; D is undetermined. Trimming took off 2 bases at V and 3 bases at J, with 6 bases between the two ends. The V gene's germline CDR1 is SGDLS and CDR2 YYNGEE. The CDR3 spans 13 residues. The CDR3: CASSVGNYNEQFF. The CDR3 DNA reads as TGTGCCAGCAGCGTCGGTAACTACAATGAGCAGTTCTTC.

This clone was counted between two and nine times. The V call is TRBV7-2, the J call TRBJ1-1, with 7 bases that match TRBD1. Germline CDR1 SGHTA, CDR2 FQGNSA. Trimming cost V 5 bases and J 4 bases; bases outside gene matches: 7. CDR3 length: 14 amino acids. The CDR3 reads CASSLTGDGTEAFF. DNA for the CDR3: TGTGCCAGCAGCCTTACAGGGGACGGCACTGAAGCTTTCTTT.